This paragraph covers one T cell receptor (beta chain) sequence. Its target is unknown. The PCR employed 60 Vbeta primers together with 13 Jbeta primers. Measured with immunoSEQ multiplex PCR; TCRdb has only the in-frame clones, and not every one. The sample includes 150,000 to 200,000 clones, roughly 88% seen only once; the top ten take roughly 9.3%. The sample belongs to a study of cytomegalovirus exposure and HLA in healthy donors. Whole-study findings and limits: Follow-up analysis later connected one missense variant in DCLRE1C with trimming of TCR beta V- and J-genes. Exclusion applied to some V segments, including TRBV6-2 and TRBV6-3, as they were indistinguishable. The study put about 180 TCR beta chains on its list as cytomegalovirus-associated.

The germline CDR1 and CDR2 sequences are LNHDA and SQIVND (reference sequence). V shed 5 bases and J shed 1 base, with 10 bases lying between them. This CDR3 has 14 residues. Sample: PBMCs. This chain connects TRBV19 to TRBJ2-3; TRBD1 is a possible D gene (6 bases). The receptor's source is a man between 18 and 29 years old in good health and CMV-seropositive. CDR3 region: CASSWSGGTDTQYF. The CDR3 DNA follows: TGTGCCAGTAGTTGGTCAGGGGGCACAGATACGCAGTATTTT.